This T cell receptor (beta chain) was obtained from a study of T cell responses to AZD1222 COVID-19 vaccine. Comments on this clone: The antigen remains unidentified.

Only in-frame clones appear in the TCRdb table, and some are missing; sequencing was by immunoSEQ multiplex PCR. Of tens of thousands of clones in the sample, 89% were seen once. Trimming cost V 3 bases and J 9 bases; bases outside gene matches: 4. Per the germline V gene, CDR1 is GTSNPN and CDR2 is SVGIG (reference sequence). This CDR3 spans 13 amino acids. The study's findings and limits: Once two AZD1222 doses were given, Spike-specific TCR breadth and depth went up. Donors, mostly white British, included more females; clonal diversity was possibly underestimated.

Pooling of second doses given at about 4 or about 12 weeks was done. This clonotype was sampled from an adult who received the AZD1222 COVID-19 vaccine. This chain uses TRBV30 with TRBJ1-6, with 8 bases aligning to TRBD1. Sequenced here: peripheral blood, sampled 28 days after the second AZD1222 dose. The CDR3 DNA follows: TGTGCCTGGAGGACAGGGGTGGGTTCACCCCTCCACTTT. Translating it yields CAWRTGVGSPLHF.